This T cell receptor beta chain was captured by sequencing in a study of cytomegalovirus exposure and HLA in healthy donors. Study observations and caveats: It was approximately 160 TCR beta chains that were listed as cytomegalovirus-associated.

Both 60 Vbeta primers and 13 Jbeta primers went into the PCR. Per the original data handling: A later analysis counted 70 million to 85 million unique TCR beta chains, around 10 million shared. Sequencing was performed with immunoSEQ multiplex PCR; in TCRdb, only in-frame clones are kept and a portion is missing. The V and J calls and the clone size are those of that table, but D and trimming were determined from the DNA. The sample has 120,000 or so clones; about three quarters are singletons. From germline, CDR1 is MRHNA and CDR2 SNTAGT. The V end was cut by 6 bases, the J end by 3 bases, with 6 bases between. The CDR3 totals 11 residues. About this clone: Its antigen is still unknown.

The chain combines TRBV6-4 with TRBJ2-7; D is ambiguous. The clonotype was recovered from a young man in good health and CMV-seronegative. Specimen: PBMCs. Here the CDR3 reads CASSNGYEQYF. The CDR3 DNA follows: TGTGCCAGCAGCAACGGCTACGAGCAGTACTTC.